Listed below are T cell receptor beta chains from one sample, sequenced in a study of blood T cell repertoires in COVID-19. Assay: immunoSEQ multiplex PCR; the TCRdb copy retains only in-frame clones and omits some. Here the sample spans around 150,000 clones, over 90% being singletons. Sequencing used peripheral blood. These TCRs come from a woman aged 55 to 70 with COVID-19, enrolled during active disease. Each CDR3 is given with its conserved first and last residue. A D gene is named only where the DNA matches it firmly. Only some rows state a clone size, as once, few, many or a class for expanded clones.

v_gene,d_gene,j_gene,abundance,CDR3aa,CDR3nt
TRBV25-1,.,TRBJ2-3,.,CASSDLGRGGYYF,TGTGCCAGCAGTGATCTTGGGAGGGGGGGCTATTATTTT
TRBV3-1/TRBV3-2,TRBD1,TRBJ1-6,.,CASSQVWPGGQSPLHF,TGTGCCAGCAGCCAAGTATGGCCAGGGGGCCAATCACCCCTCCACTTT
TRBV18,TRBD1,TRBJ1-5,.,CASSQDRSNQPQHF,TGTGCCAGCTCCCAGGACAGGAGCAATCAGCCCCAGCATTTT
TRBV6-5,.,TRBJ2-7,.,CASSDRGGYEQYF,TGTGCCAGCAGCGACAGGGGAGGGTACGAGCAGTACTTC
TRBV5-6,TRBD1,TRBJ1-2,.,CASSLALTGKFYGYTF,TGTGCCAGCAGCTTGGCCCTGACAGGGAAGTTTTATGGCTACACCTTC
TRBV12-3/TRBV12-4,.,TRBJ1-6,.,CASTPGSESPLHF,TGTGCCAGCACCCCGGGGTCTGAATCACCCCTCCACTTT
TRBV11-3,.,TRBJ1-2,.,CASSEDSSYGYTF,TGTGCCAGCAGCGAGGACAGCTCGTATGGCTACACCTTC
TRBV7-2,.,TRBJ2-7,.,CASTDLEGASGEQYF,TGTGCCAGCACCGATTTGGAGGGGGCTTCTGGCGAGCAGTACTTC
TRBV6-1,.,TRBJ1-6,.,CASSEDWVSPLHF,TGTGCCAGCAGTGAGGACTGGGTTTCACCCCTCCACTTT
TRBV11-2,.,TRBJ1-1,.,CASRQPGRGDTEAFF,TGTGCCAGCAGGCAGCCGGGGCGGGGGGACACTGAAGCTTTCTTT
TRBV7-2,.,TRBJ2-3,.,CASSLEWGGTDTQYF,TGTGCCAGCAGCTTAGAATGGGGCGGAACAGATACGCAGTATTTT
TRBV28,.,TRBJ1-2,.,CASRKSNYGYTF,TGTGCCAGCAGAAAGAGTAACTATGGCTACACCTTC
TRBV14,TRBD2,TRBJ2-1,.,CASSQEGLAGGYYNEQFF,TGTGCCAGCAGCCAAGAAGGACTAGCGGGGGGGTACTACAATGAGCAGTTCTTC
TRBV6-5,.,TRBJ2-5,.,CATTRGTKYQETQYF,TGTGCCACGACACGGGGGACCAAGTACCAAGAGACCCAGTACTTC
TRBV19,.,TRBJ2-3,.,CASTPLHGSTDTQYF,TGTGCCAGTACCCCATTGCACGGTAGCACAGATACGCAGTATTTT
TRBV9,TRBD1,TRBJ1-2,.,CASSVAGQGYGYTF,TGTGCCAGCAGCGTAGCCGGACAGGGGTATGGCTACACCTTC
TRBV9,TRBD2,TRBJ2-3,.,CASSVGPASGGATDTQYF,TGTGCCAGCAGCGTAGGTCCGGCTAGCGGGGGGGCAACAGATACGCAGTATTTT
TRBV19,.,TRBJ1-1,.,CASSMSGRSTPGAEAFF,TGTGCCAGTAGTATGTCCGGACGGAGCACCCCCGGGGCTGAAGCTTTCTTT
TRBV19,TRBD1,TRBJ1-6,.,CASSPGQGYSPLHF,TGTGCCAGTAGTCCGGGACAGGGGTATTCACCCCTCCACTTT
TRBV6-6,.,TRBJ1-1,.,CGTGGIGTEAFF,TGTGGCACTGGGGGGATAGGCACTGAAGCTTTCTTT
TRBV5-1,.,TRBJ1-6,.,CASSSGTRSSPLHF,TGCGCCAGCAGCTCCGGGACACGCTCTTCACCCCTCCACTTT
TRBV9,TRBD2,TRBJ2-3,.,CASSVAGGLTDTQYF,TGTGCCAGCAGCGTAGCGGGGGGGCTCACAGATACGCAGTATTTT
TRBV4-1,.,TRBJ2-7,.,CASSQDQGFRNEQYF,TGCGCCAGCAGCCAAGATCAGGGTTTCAGGAACGAGCAGTACTTC
TRBV7-2,.,TRBJ1-2,once,CASSLGPVYGYTF,TGTGCCAGCAGCTTAGGGCCAGTCTATGGCTACACCTTC
TRBV3-1/TRBV3-2,.,TRBJ1-4,.,CASSLRTDYNEKLFF,TGTGCCAGCAGCCTGAGGACAGACTATAATGAAAAACTGTTTTTT
TRBV3-1/TRBV3-2,.,TRBJ2-7,.,CASSHTGRGYVSYEQYF,TGTGCCAGCAGCCATACCGGGCGGGGCTACGTCTCCTACGAGCAGTACTTC
TRBV25-1,.,TRBJ1-4,.,CASKSPTGYRGKLFF,TGTGCCAGCAAATCCCCCACAGGGTATCGTGGAAAACTGTTTTTT
TRBV27,TRBD1,TRBJ2-5,.,CASRPGQGGETQYF,TGTGCCAGCAGGCCGGGACAGGGGGGAGAGACCCAGTACTTC
TRBV30,TRBD2,TRBJ2-3,.,CAWSRAGGSTDTQYF,TGTGCCTGGAGTAGGGCGGGGGGGAGCACAGATACGCAGTATTTT
TRBV30,TRBD1,TRBJ2-7,few,CAWEPKGASYEQYF,TGTGCCTGGGAACCGAAGGGGGCTTCCTACGAGCAGTACTTC
TRBV7-2,.,TRBJ1-2,.,CASSLVTGGHYGYTF,TGTGCCAGCAGCTTAGTAACGGGGGGCCACTATGGCTACACCTTC
TRBV3-1/TRBV3-2,.,TRBJ1-1,.,CASSPTWGAEAFF,TGTGCCAGCAGCCCAACCTGGGGGGCTGAAGCTTTCTTT
TRBV6-2/TRBV6-3,TRBD2,TRBJ2-5,.,CASSYASGGYQETQYF,TGTGCCAGCAGTTACGCTAGCGGGGGGTACCAAGAGACCCAGTACTTC
TRBV28,TRBD1,TRBJ2-7,.,CASSLPGQPYEQYF,TGTGCCAGCAGTTTGCCGGGACAGCCCTACGAGCAGTACTTC
TRBV2,.,TRBJ2-7,few,CASSKQDYSYEQYF,TGTGCCAGCAGTAAACAGGATTACTCCTACGAGCAGTACTTC
TRBV27,.,TRBJ1-4,.,CASSFARGKGINEKLFF,TGTGCCAGCAGTTTCGCCCGGGGGAAGGGCATTAATGAAAAACTGTTTTTT
TRBV6-5,TRBD1,TRBJ1-1,once,CASSPDRVGTEAFF,TGTGCCAGCAGCCCGGACAGGGTAGGGACTGAAGCTTTCTTT
TRBV4-2,.,TRBJ1-3,.,CASSQDRVLSGNTIYF,TGTGCCAGCAGCCAAGATCGGGTGCTCTCTGGAAACACCATATATTTT
TRBV5-1,.,TRBJ1-2,.,CASSSPAGRETPHYGYTF,TGCGCCAGCAGCTCTCCTGCGGGTAGGGAGACACCACACTATGGCTACACCTTC
TRBV29-1,TRBD1,TRBJ1-2,.,CSVSGQGVWGYTF,TGCAGCGTTTCGGGACAGGGAGTTTGGGGCTACACCTTC
TRBV6-5,TRBD2,TRBJ2-1,.,CASSSRGGYNEQFF,TGTGCCAGCAGCTCTCGGGGGGGGTACAATGAGCAGTTCTTC
TRBV4-2,TRBD1,TRBJ1-2,.,CASSQEAGTANYGYTF,TGTGCCAGCAGCCAAGAGGCCGGGACAGCTAACTATGGCTACACCTTC
TRBV5-5,.,TRBJ1-5,.,CASSLTPETYSNQPQHF,TGTGCCAGCAGCTTGACGCCGGAGACGTATAGCAATCAGCCCCAGCATTTT
TRBV5-1,.,TRBJ1-3,.,CASSLGGGRGSGNTIYF,TGCGCCAGCAGCTTGGGAGGCGGCAGGGGCTCTGGAAACACCATATATTTT
TRBV3-1/TRBV3-2,.,TRBJ1-2,.,CASSPDRLYGYTF,TGTGCCAGCAGCCCGGACAGACTCTATGGCTACACCTTC
TRBV6-6,.,TRBJ1-6,.,CASSYSLGGAPLHF,TGTGCCAGCAGTTACTCCCTAGGGGGGGCACCCCTCCACTTT
TRBV5-1,.,TRBJ1-1,.,CASSLAGANTEAFF,TGCGCCAGCAGCTTGGCTGGGGCGAACACTGAAGCTTTCTTT
TRBV11-2,.,TRBJ2-7,.,CASSLPASVAYEQYF,TGTGCCAGCAGCTTACCGGCTAGCGTTGCCTACGAGCAGTACTTC
TRBV19,.,TRBJ1-3,.,CASSEDSLSWKSIYF,TGTGCCAGTAGTGAGGACAGTCTGTCCTGGAAGTCCATATATTTT
TRBV10-3,.,TRBJ1-2,.,CAISESLPDSPQGGYTF,TGTGCCATCAGTGAGTCCCTCCCCGACAGTCCCCAGGGAGGCTACACCTTC
TRBV19,.,TRBJ1-5,.,CASSIWQGYQPQHF,TGTGCCAGTAGTATCTGGCAGGGCTATCAGCCCCAGCATTTT
TRBV15,.,TRBJ1-1,.,CATSRDLAGVGTEAFF,TGTGCCACCAGCAGAGATCTCGCAGGGGTTGGCACTGAAGCTTTCTTT
TRBV5-1,TRBD1,TRBJ1-4,once,CASSFGGTGEDGKLFF,TGCGCCAGCAGCTTCGGAGGGACAGGGGAGGATGGAAAACTGTTTTTT
TRBV5-1,.,TRBJ1-1,.,CASRSGIQNTEAFF,TGCGCCAGCAGGTCCGGGATCCAGAACACTGAAGCTTTCTTT
TRBV18,.,TRBJ2-2,.,CASSLRGTGELFF,TGTGCCAGCTCACTAAGGGGCACCGGGGAGCTGTTTTTT